The following is a T cell receptor beta chain sequence with its context. The sample is drawn from a study of shared clonotypes between healthy human individuals. Trimming removed 3 bases at V and 8 bases at J, with 14 bases between. This CDR3 spans 14 amino acids. Per germline, CDR1 SGHNT and CDR2 YENEEA. The table came from immunoSEQ multiplex PCR; TCRdb's copy has only in-frame clones and leaves some out. The sample contains 2 million to 2.5 million clones, less than 95% of which appear only once. This clonotype was sampled from a man aged 18 to 29 in good health. Some clones in this sample may be carry-over from other donors' samples. The specimen was naive CD4+ T cells from PBMCs. Subset of the sample: CD45RA+ positively selected. The chain recombines TRBV11-3 with TRBJ2-1; perhaps D is TRBD1 or TRBD2 (6 bases each). Here the CDR3 reads CASSLRGAIDEQFF. CDR3 DNA: TGTGCCAGCAGCTTGAGGGGGGCAATTGATGAGCAGTTCTTC.